This T cell receptor beta chain was captured in a study of CD8+ T cells in alopecia areata. Findings of the study overall: Scalp samples also yield sequences from resident alphabeta T cells of normal skin.

It was from alopecia areata patients that lesional scalp punch biopsies and peripheral blood were collected. Extraction of RNA preceded its reverse transcription into cDNA, which served as the sequencing template. Sequencing used immunoSEQ multiplex PCR; TCRdb keeps in-frame clones, though not all of them. The table includes approximately 98,000 clones, 45% to 60% detected once. For this clone: Its antigen is not identified.

V lost 4 bases, J lost 6 bases, and 11 bases stayed unmatched. The length of the CDR3 is 17 residues. The germline CDR1 and CDR2 sequences are SEHNR and FQNEAQ (reference sequence). This rearrangement joins TRBV7-9 to TRBJ2-1; 11 nucleotides line up with TRBD2. The TCR was taken from a human donor with alopecia areata. The sample taken for sequencing was NKG2D-low CD8+ T cells sorted from blood. The CDR3 reads CASSSMVAGGPGNEQFF. The CDR3 nucleotides read TGTGCCAGCAGCTCTATGGTAGCGGGAGGGCCGGGCAATGAGCAGTTCTTC.